Listed below are T cell receptor beta chains from one sample, sequenced in a study of human T cells and chemical hapten exposure. Each CDR3 protein gets one entry after TCRdb re-called the RACE reads with MiXCR. The sample lists approximately 340,000 distinct CDR3 sequences, around 7% occurring once. The material was whole blood, obtained in connection with sensitization to the hapten diphenylcyclopropenone (DPC). These receptors all stem from a woman aged 18-29 years with alopecia areata. Some clones in this sample may be carry-over from other donors' samples. The CDR3 runs from the conserved cysteine through the conserved F or W. D genes are given only for firm matches. A row's size may be missing; if present it is once, few, many or a size class.

j_call	d_call	cdr3_length	v_call	clone_size	cdr3_nt	cdr3_aa
TRBJ1-5	TRBD1	16	TRBV7-2	-	TGTGCCAGCAGCTTAGGCGGCAGGGGGCAAGGGCAGCCCCAGCATTTT	CASSLGGRGQGQPQHF
TRBJ2-1	TRBD2	15	TRBV11-1	-	TGTGCCAGCAGCCCGAGGAGCGGGGGAGACAATGAGCAGTTCTTC	CASSPRSGGDNEQFF
TRBJ2-5	-	13	TRBV12-3/TRBV12-4	few	TGTGCCAGCAGCCCGACTAGTAGAGAGACCCAGTACTTC	CASSPTSRETQYF
TRBJ2-5	TRBD2	15	TRBV24-1	many	TGTGCCACTGGACACGCTAGCGGGGGTAGGGAGACCCAGTACTTC	CATGHASGGRETQYF
TRBJ1-2	-	14	TRBV12-3/TRBV12-4	few	TGTGCCAGCAGTTTGGGGACTCCCTTCTATGGCTACACCTTC	CASSLGTPFYGYTF
TRBJ2-6	-	18	TRBV13	-	TGTGCCAGCAGCTTAAACTCCGGCAGGTTGGCTGGGGCCAACGTCCTGACTTTC	CASSLNSGRLAGANVLTF
TRBJ1-6	-	19	TRBV6-1	few	TGTGCCAGCAGTGGTCGGGTTTGGTCGCTGAGCTCCTATAATTCACCCCTCCACTTT	CASSGRVWSLSSYNSPLHF
TRBJ1-5	TRBD1	15	TRBV11-1	many	TGTGCCAGCAGCTTACGGACAGGGGAGGATCAGCCCCAGCATTTT	CASSLRTGEDQPQHF
TRBJ2-5	-	16	TRBV6-1	-	TGTGCCAGCAGTGAAAACTACCCGAGTATACAAGAGACCCAGTACTTC	CASSENYPSIQETQYF
TRBJ2-1	-	11	TRBV29-1	-	TGCAGCGTTGAGGGCTTGAGCGGGCAGTTCTTC	CSVEGLSGQFF
TRBJ2-3	TRBD1	19	TRBV12-3/TRBV12-4	few	TGTGCCAGCAGCCGTCCCCCCCTGACAGGGAGTACAAGCACAGATACGCAGTATTTT	CASSRPPLTGSTSTDTQYF
TRBJ2-3	TRBD2	13	TRBV11-3	many	TGTGCCAGCAGCTTAGAGTCCGGGACTAGCGAGTATTTC	CASSLESGTSEYF
TRBJ2-4	-	14	TRBV7-9	many	TGTGCCAGCAGCTCCCCCGTAGCCAAAAACATTCAGTACTTC	CASSSPVAKNIQYF
TRBJ1-6	-	14	TRBV5-6	many	TGTGCCAGCAGCTTAGGGCGGCCGGATTCACCCCTCCACTTT	CASSLGRPDSPLHF
TRBJ2-5	TRBD1	13	TRBV12-3/TRBV12-4	-	TGTGCCAGCAGCACCGGGACAGAAGAGACCCAGTACTTC	CASSTGTEETQYF
TRBJ2-3	TRBD2	17	TRBV12-3/TRBV12-4	few	TGTGCCAGCAGCCCGCTCAGAAGCGGGGGGGCCTCCGATACGCAGTATTTT	CASSPLRSGGASDTQYF
TRBJ2-1	-	14	TRBV5-5	-	TGTGCCAGCAGCAGGGCAGGAGGAAAAAATGAGCAGTTCTTC	CASSRAGGKNEQFF
TRBJ2-5	-	14	TRBV12-3/TRBV12-4	many	TGTGCCAGCAGTTGGTCCGGGATCCAAGAGACCCAGTACTTC	CASSWSGIQETQYF
TRBJ2-7	-	13	TRBV3-1	few	TGTGCCAGCAGCCCGGGACACCCCCGCGAGCAGTACTTC	CASSPGHPREQYF
TRBJ2-2	TRBD2	19	TRBV6-1	many	TGTGCCAGCAGTGTTAAATTCCTCCTAGCGGGGAATTTTCCCGGGGAGCTGTTTTTT	CASSVKFLLAGNFPGELFF
TRBJ1-2	TRBD1	17	TRBV9	-	TGTGCCAGCAGCGCGTCAAACCAGGGGGATGGTAACTATGGCTACACCTTC	CASSASNQGDGNYGYTF
TRBJ2-6	TRBD1	19	TRBV12-3/TRBV12-4	-	TGTGCCAGCAGTACGCCCATCGACAGGGGGGTATCCGGGGCCAACGTCCTGACTTTC	CASSTPIDRGVSGANVLTF